Sequencing of this TCR beta chain was carried out in a study of blood T cell repertoires in COVID-19. The CDR3 sequence is 14 residues long. Germline CDR1 reads SNHLY; CDR2 reads FYNNEI. Trimming removed 6 bases from V and 7 bases from J, with 16 bases in between. Only in-frame clones appear in the TCRdb table, and some are missing; sequencing was by immunoSEQ multiplex PCR. The sample shows 290,000 or so clones, around 84% of them seen only once. Everyone who took part was roughly 18 to 89 years old, and they came from 24 US areas. Participants' reported clinical history set cohort assignment. The chain uses TRBV2 and TRBJ1-5; D possibly corresponds to TRBD1 (6 bases). This TCR was recovered from a man aged 40-55 years who had been exposed to COVID-19. Specimen: PBMCs or T cells enriched from blood (not recorded which). The CDR3 nucleotides read TGTGCCAGCAGGGGACAACAGGGTGCGCAGCCCCAGCATTTT. Residues: CASRGQQGAQPQHF.